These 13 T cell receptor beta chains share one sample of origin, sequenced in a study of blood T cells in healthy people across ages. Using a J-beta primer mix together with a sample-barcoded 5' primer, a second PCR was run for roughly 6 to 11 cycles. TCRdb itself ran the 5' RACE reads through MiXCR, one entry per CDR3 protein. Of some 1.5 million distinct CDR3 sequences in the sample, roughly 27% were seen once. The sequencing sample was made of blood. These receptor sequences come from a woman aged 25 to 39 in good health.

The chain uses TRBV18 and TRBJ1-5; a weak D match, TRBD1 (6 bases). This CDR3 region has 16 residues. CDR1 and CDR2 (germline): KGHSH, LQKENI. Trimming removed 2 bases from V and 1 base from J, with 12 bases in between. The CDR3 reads CASSPSGRGSNQPQHF. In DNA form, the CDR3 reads TGTGCCAGCTCACCATCGGGCAGGGGAAGCAATCAGCCCCAGCATTTT.

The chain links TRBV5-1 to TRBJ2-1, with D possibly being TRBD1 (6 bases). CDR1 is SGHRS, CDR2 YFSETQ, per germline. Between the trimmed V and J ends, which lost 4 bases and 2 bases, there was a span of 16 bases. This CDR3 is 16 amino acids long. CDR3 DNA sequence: TGCGCCAGCAGCGCTGACCAGGGGTGGACCTACAATGAGCAGTTCTTC. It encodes CASSADQGWTYNEQFF.

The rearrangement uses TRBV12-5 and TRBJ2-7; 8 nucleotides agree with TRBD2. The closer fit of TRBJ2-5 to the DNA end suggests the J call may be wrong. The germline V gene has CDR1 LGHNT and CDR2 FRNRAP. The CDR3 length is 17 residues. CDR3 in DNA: TGTGCTAGTGGTTTGGTACGGGAGGGGCCGCCTGAAGAGACCCAGTACTTC. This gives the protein CASGLVREGPPEETQYF.

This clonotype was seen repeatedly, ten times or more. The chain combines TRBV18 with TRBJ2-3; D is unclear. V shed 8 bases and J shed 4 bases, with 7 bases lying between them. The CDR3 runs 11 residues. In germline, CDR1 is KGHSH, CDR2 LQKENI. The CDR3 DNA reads TGTGCCAGCAGCCCCGCAGATACGCAGTATTTT. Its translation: CASSPADTQYF. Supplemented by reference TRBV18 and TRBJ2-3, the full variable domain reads NAGVMQNPRHLVRRRGQEARLRCSPMKGHSHVYWYRQLPEEGLKFMVYLQKENIIDESGMPKERFSAEFPKEGPSILRIQQVVRGDSAAYFCASSPADTQYFGPGTRLTVL.

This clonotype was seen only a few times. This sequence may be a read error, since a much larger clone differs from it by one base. As DNA, the CDR3 is TGTGCTAGTGGTTTGGGGGAGACCCAGTTCTTC. Protein sequence: CASGLGETQFF. This chain uses TRBV12-5 with TRBJ2-1, with a tentative D call TRBD2 (5 bases). This CDR3 is 11 amino acids long. V shed 1 base and J shed 13 bases, with 8 bases lying between them. CDR1 and CDR2 from the germline V gene are LGHNT and FRNRAP.

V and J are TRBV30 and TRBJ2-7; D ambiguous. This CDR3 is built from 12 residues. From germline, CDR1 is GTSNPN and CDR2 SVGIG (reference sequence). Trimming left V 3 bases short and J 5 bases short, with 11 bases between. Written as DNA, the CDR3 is TGTGCCTGGAGACGTGGGTGGGACGAGCAGTACTTC. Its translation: CAWRRGWDEQYF.

This CDR3 is CSAVVEGASYEQYF. DNA of the CDR3: TGCAGTGCTGTGGTGGAGGGAGCATCCTACGAGCAGTACTTC. The V call is TRBV20-1, the J call TRBJ2-7; D may be TRBD2 (6 bases). The CDR3 is made up of 14 amino acids. Germline-derived CDR1 and CDR2 are DFQATT and SNEGSKA (reference sequence). V lost 5 bases and J 1 base, leaving 15 bases between the germline ends.

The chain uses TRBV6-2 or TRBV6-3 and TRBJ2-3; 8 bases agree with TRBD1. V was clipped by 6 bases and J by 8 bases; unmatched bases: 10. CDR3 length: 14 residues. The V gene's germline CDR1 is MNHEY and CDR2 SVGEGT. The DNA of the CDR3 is TGTGCCAGCAGGAGGACAGGGAGCCCCGGTACGCAGTATTTT. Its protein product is CASRRTGSPGTQYF.

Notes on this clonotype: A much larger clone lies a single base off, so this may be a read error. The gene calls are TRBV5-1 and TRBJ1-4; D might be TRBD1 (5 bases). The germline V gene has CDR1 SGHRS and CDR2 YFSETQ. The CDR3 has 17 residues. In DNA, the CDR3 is TGCGCCAGCAGCTTGGGCAGGGTGGAAGCAACTAATGAAAAACGGTTTTTT. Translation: CASSLGRVEATNEKRFF.

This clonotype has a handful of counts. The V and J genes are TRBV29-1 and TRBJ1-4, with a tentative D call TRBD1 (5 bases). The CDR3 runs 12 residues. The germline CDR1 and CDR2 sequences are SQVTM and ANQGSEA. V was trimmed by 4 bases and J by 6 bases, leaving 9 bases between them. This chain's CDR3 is CSVVEGDEKLFF. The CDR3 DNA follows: TGCAGCGTTGTAGAAGGGGATGAAAAACTGTTTTTT.

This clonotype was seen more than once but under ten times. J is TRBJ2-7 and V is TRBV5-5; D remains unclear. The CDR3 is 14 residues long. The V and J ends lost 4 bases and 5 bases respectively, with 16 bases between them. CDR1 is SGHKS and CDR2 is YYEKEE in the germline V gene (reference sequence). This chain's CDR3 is CASSDSARIDEQYF. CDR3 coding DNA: TGTGCCAGCAGCGACTCCGCGCGGATCGACGAGCAGTACTTC.

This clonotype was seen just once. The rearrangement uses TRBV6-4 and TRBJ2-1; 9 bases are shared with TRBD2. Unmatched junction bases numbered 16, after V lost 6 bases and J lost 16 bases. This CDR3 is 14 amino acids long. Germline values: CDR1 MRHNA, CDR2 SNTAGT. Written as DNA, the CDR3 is TGTGCCAGCAGCAGCGGGGGGAGGGCGGACCTGCACTTCTTC. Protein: CASSSGGRADLHFF.

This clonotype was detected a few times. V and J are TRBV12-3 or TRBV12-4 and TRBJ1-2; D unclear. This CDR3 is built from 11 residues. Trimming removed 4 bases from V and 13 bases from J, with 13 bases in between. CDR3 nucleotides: TGTGCCAGCAGTTCCAGCCTGGGCATCACCTTC. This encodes CASSSSLGITF.